This T cell receptor beta chain was documented in a study of T cell changes during pregnancy in multiple sclerosis. Libraries were prepared by immunoSEQ multiplex PCR; TCRdb keeps only in-frame clonotypes and omits some of them. The data show around 77,000 clones, 91% seen once. The CDR3 consists of 14 residues. With V trimmed by 4 bases and J by 5 bases, 7 bases remained unmatched. Per the germline V gene, CDR1 is SGHNT and CDR2 is YYREEE (reference sequence). The chain links TRBV5-4 to TRBJ2-7; the match to TRBD2 covers 9 bases. This receptor was taken from a female donor in good health, enrolled as a control in a pregnancy study. Source: peripheral blood, taken in the third trimester of pregnancy. CDR3 sequence reads: CASSPSGRRNEQYF. The DNA for the CDR3 is TGTGCCAGCAGCCCCAGCGGGAGGCGGAACGAGCAGTACTTC.